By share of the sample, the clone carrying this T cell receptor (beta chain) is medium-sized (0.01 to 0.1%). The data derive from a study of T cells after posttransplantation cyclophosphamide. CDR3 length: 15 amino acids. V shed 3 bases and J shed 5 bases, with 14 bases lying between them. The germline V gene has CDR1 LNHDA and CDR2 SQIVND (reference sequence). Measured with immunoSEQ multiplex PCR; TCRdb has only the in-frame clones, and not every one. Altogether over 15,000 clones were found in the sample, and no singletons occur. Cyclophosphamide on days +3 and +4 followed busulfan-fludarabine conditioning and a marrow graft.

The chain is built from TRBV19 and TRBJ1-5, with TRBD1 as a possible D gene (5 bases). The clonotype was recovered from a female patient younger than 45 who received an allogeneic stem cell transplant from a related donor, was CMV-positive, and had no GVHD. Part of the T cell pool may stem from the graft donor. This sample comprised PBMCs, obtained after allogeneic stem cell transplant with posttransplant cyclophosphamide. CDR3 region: CASSMGRAVDQPQHF. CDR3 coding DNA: TGTGCCAGTAGTATGGGCAGGGCTGTGGATCAGCCCCAGCATTTT.